The 15 T cell receptor beta chains in this list originate from one sample, sequenced in a study of cytomegalovirus exposure and HLA in healthy donors. Data came from immunoSEQ multiplex PCR; TCRdb stores just in-frame clones and leaves some out. This table holds 200,000 to 250,000 clones, approximately 82% found once. The sequenced material came from PBMCs. Source of these receptors: a woman younger than 35 in good health and CMV-seronegative.

The CDR3 here is CASSLTHIQNYGYTF. The DNA of the CDR3 is TGCGCCAGCAGCTTGACTCACATACAGAACTATGGCTACACCTTC. The chain recombines TRBV5-1 with TRBJ1-2, with D uncertain. Per the germline V gene, CDR1 is SGHRS and CDR2 is YFSETQ. The CDR3 sequence is 15 residues long. Between the trimmed V and J ends, which lost 1 base and 2 bases, there was a span of 12 bases.

The rearrangement joins TRBV6-5 to TRBJ2-1; weak D call: TRBD2 (5 bases). The CDR3 is made up of 15 amino acids. V was shortened by 4 bases and J by 0 bases, with 10 bases between the two germline ends. Germline V gene lookup returns CDR1 MNHEY and CDR2 SVGAGI. This CDR3 reads CASSFSVGSYNEQFF. The CDR3, as DNA: TGTGCCAGCAGTTTTAGCGTTGGCTCCTACAATGAGCAGTTCTTC.

The chain links TRBV7-9 to TRBJ1-1, with unresolved D. Per germline, CDR1 SEHNR and CDR2 FQNEAQ (reference sequence). Trimming took 2 bases from V and 7 from J, leaving 5 bases between them. The CDR3 totals 11 residues. The CDR3: CASSLSLEAFF. The DNA for the CDR3 is TGTGCCAGCAGCTTATCCCTTGAAGCTTTCTTT.

This clone was detected only a few times. Within the sample, other DNA sequences also encode this same CDR3. The rearrangement uses TRBV15 and TRBJ1-1; D might be TRBD1 (6 bases). The germline V gene has CDR1 LNHNV and CDR2 YYDKDF (reference sequence). Trimming shortened V by 5 bases and J by 1 base, and 11 bases separated the two germline ends. The CDR3 spans 14 residues. Here the CDR3 reads CATSPRTANTEAFF. In DNA, the CDR3 is TGTGCCACCAGCCCTAGGACAGCGAACACTGAAGCTTTCTTT.

The chain links TRBV6-6 to TRBJ1-2; TRBD1 might be the D (6 bases). Trimming left V 5 bases short and J 4 bases short, with 8 bases between. Looked up from germline, CDR1 is MNHNY and CDR2 is SVGAGI (reference sequence). This CDR3 has 12 residues. CDR3 sequence reads: CASSQTGYGYTF. CDR3 nucleotide sequence: TGTGCCAGCAGTCAGACAGGCTATGGCTACACCTTC.

The chain couples TRBV9 to TRBJ2-3; 8 bases align to TRBD2. V lost 1 base to trimming and J lost 0 bases; unmatched junction nucleotides: 10. CDR1 is SGDLS, CDR2 YYNGEE, per germline. This CDR3 has 18 residues. In DNA, the CDR3 is TGTGCCAGCAGCGTAAAGATAGCGGGGACGACTAGCACAGATACGCAGTATTTT. The encoded protein is CASSVKIAGTTSTDTQYF.

The chain uses TRBV27 and TRBJ1-2; TRBD1 aligns across 11 bases. Trimming took 4 bases from V and 4 from J; bases not matched to a gene: 5. The CDR3 is made up of 15 amino acids. The germline V gene has CDR1 MNHEY and CDR2 SMNVEV (reference sequence). The CDR3 reads CASSSGQGAFYGYTF. The CDR3 coding sequence is TGTGCCAGCAGTTCCGGACAGGGGGCTTTCTATGGCTACACCTTC.

The V gene is TRBV30, the J gene TRBJ2-3; TRBD2 aligns across 8 bases. The V segment lost 0 bases and the J segment 4 bases; nucleotides outside the gene matches: 21. Germline V CDR1 and CDR2: GTSNPN, SVGIG (reference sequence). This CDR3 has 20 residues. This chain's CDR3 is CAWSVSPQKIPGLAPDTQYF. CDR3 in DNA: TGTGCCTGGAGTGTATCCCCCCAAAAGATCCCCGGACTAGCCCCAGATACGCAGTATTTT.

Here the CDR3 DNA reads TGTGCCAGAAAGGACAGGGGGCGTCGTGCCTACGAGCAGTACTTC. It specifies CARKDRGRRAYEQYF. V gene TRBV6-5 combines with J gene TRBJ2-7; 11 nucleotides match TRBD1. The length of the CDR3 is 15 residues. In germline, CDR1 is MNHEY, CDR2 SVGAGI. J lost 2 bases, V lost 9 bases, and 9 bases had no gene match.

This chain links TRBV2 with TRBJ2-3, with TRBD2 identical over 8 bases. This CDR3 has 15 amino acids. Trimming cost V 4 bases and J 10 bases; bases outside gene matches: 13. Germline CDR1 is SNHLY and CDR2 is FYNNEI. The CDR3 bases are TGTGCCAGCAGTGCATCCGGGACTAGTGGTGAAGCGCAGTATTTT. Translating it yields CASSASGTSGEAQYF. The variable domain in full, completed from reference TRBV2 and TRBJ2-3, reads EPEVTQTPSHQVTQMGQEVILRCVPISNHLYFYWYRQILGQKVEFLVSFYNNEISEKSEIFDDQFSVERPDGSNFTLKIRSTKLEDSAMYFCASSASGTSGEAQYFGPGTRLTVL.

This chain connects TRBV10-2 to TRBJ2-3, with 8 bases lining up with TRBD2. CDR3 size: 16 residues. CDR1 and CDR2 (germline): WSHSY, SAAADI. With 0 bases clipped from V and 0 bases from J, the junction kept 2 bases outside the gene matches. CDR3 region: CASSESASGSTDTQYF. The CDR3 nucleotides are TGCGCCAGCAGTGAGTCAGCTAGCGGGAGCACAGATACGCAGTATTTT.

The rearrangement uses TRBV10-1 and TRBJ2-1, with D perhaps TRBD1 (6 bases). CDR1 is WNHNN and CDR2 is SYGVQD in the germline V gene (reference sequence). The V gene lost 0 bases and the J gene lost 8 bases, with 11 bases spanning the gap. This CDR3 has 14 amino acids. CDR3 coding DNA: TGCGCCAGCAGTGAGTCGGGCAGGGGCTATGAGCAGTTCTTC. This gives the protein CASSESGRGYEQFF.

The V gene is TRBV6-1, the J gene TRBJ1-4, with 9 bases lining up with TRBD1. The CDR3 spans 15 residues. Per germline, CDR1 MNHNS and CDR2 SASEGT. J gave up 13 bases and V 4 bases, and 13 bases lay outside the gene matches. The CDR3: CASSAGQGAPEALFF. CDR3 DNA sequence: TGTGCCAGCAGTGCGGGACAGGGCGCCCCTGAGGCACTGTTTTTT.

The chain is built from TRBV9 and TRBJ1-2; the match to TRBD1 covers 7 bases. Germline V lookup: CDR1 SGDLS, CDR2 YYNGEE. This CDR3 has 15 residues. The junction had 9 bases not matched to a gene; V was cut back by 4 bases and J by 3 bases. The CDR3 region has the DNA TGTGCCAGCAGCATCCCCCAGACAGGGTACTATGGCTACACCTTC. It is translated as CASSIPQTGYYGYTF.

The chain uses TRBV9 and TRBJ2-7; D is possibly TRBD1 (7 bases). Germline CDR1 SGDLS, CDR2 YYNGEE. The germline V and J ends were trimmed by 3 bases and 0 bases, with 13 bases remaining between them. The CDR3 runs to 15 residues. CDR3 sequence (DNA): TGTGCCAGCAGCGCGGGGGACAGCGCCTCCTACGAGCAGTACTTC. This sequence encodes CASSAGDSASYEQYF.